This entry lists 25 T cell receptor beta chains sequenced from one sample in a study of blood T cell repertoires in COVID-19. Profiled with immunoSEQ multiplex PCR; TCRdb holds only in-frame clones, not every one. This sample has about 45,000 clones; 80% to 90% occur once, and the top ten carry 6.2%. The sequencing input was peripheral blood. Every receptor here comes from a human donor in a cohort sampled during active COVID-19.

The rearrangement links TRBV6-5 to TRBJ2-3, with 7 positions matching TRBD2. This CDR3 comprises 13 residues. The V segment lost 6 bases and the J segment 8 bases; nucleotides outside the gene matches: 8. Germline assignment: CDR1 MNHEY and CDR2 SVGAGI. The CDR3 loop reads CASSLAVFGTQYF. In nucleotides, the CDR3 is TGTGCCAGCAGCCTAGCGGTGTTTGGTACGCAGTATTTT.

The V gene is TRBV7-2, the J gene TRBJ1-1; D might be TRBD1 (6 bases). Germline V CDR1 and CDR2: SGHTA, FQGNSA. The CDR3 has 14 residues. V gave up 2 bases and J gave up 10 bases, with 17 bases separating them. The CDR3 nucleotides are TGTGCCAGCAGCTTAAGGGGGGGGGTCGGTGGAGCTTTCTTT. This translates into CASSLRGGVGGAFF.

The chain uses TRBV5-6 and TRBJ1-2; unclear D gene. Trimming cost V 4 bases and J 1 base, with 14 bases left between them. The CDR3 extends over 15 amino acids. CDR1 and CDR2 (germline): SGHDT, YYEEEE. In DNA form, the CDR3 reads TGTGCCAGCAGCCTGCGAACTTTGCTTAACTATGGCTACACCTTC. Encoded protein: CASSLRTLLNYGYTF.

The V and J genes are TRBV3-1 (or the pseudogene TRBV3-2) and TRBJ2-1, with TRBD2 identical over 13 bases. The CDR3 is made up of 14 amino acids. After removal of 6 bases from V and 4 bases from J, the junction contained 0 bases not matched to a gene. Germline V lookup: CDR1 LGHDT, CDR2 YNNKEL (reference sequence). CDR3 DNA sequence: TGTGCCAGCAGGGGACTAGCGGGATACAATGAGCAGTTCTTC. Its protein product is CASRGLAGYNEQFF.

The table lists this clone with a few counts. The gene calls are TRBV25-1 and TRBJ2-2; D gene ambiguous. V lost 1 base, J lost 7 bases, and 4 bases lay in between. Germline V lookup: CDR1 MGHDK, CDR2 SYGVNS. This CDR3 has 12 amino acids. CDR3 protein: CASSELYGELFF. CDR3 DNA sequence: TGTGCCAGCAGTGAATTGTACGGGGAGCTGTTTTTT.

The genes are TRBV30 and TRBJ2-5, with TRBD1 matching over 7 bases. The V gene's germline CDR1 is GTSNPN and CDR2 SVGIG (reference sequence). This CDR3 is 14 amino acids long. Germline trimming cut 1 base from V and 6 bases from J; bases unmatched to any gene: 8. The CDR3: CAWSEGALGKTQYF. The CDR3 nucleotides read TGTGCCTGGAGTGAGGGGGCGCTCGGGAAGACCCAGTACTTC. The variable domain in full, with the rest retrieved from reference TRBV30 and TRBJ2-5, is SQTIHQWPATLVQPVGSPLSLECTVEGTSNPNLYWYRQAAGRGLQLLFYSVGIGQISSEVPQNLSASRPQDRQFILSSKKLLLSDSGFYLCAWSEGALGKTQYFGPGTRLLVL.

This chain uses TRBV7-9 with TRBJ1-5; TRBD1 agrees at 8 bases. This CDR3 region has 15 residues. V dropped 5 bases and J dropped 1; count of bases not matched to a gene: 4. Germline-derived CDR1 and CDR2 are SEHNR and FQNEAQ (reference sequence). This chain's CDR3 is CASSQGAGSNQPQHF. In nucleotides, the CDR3 is TGTGCCAGCAGCCAGGGGGCCGGGAGCAATCAGCCCCAGCATTTT.

The chain carries TRBV15 and TRBJ1-3; 8 bases map to TRBD1. CDR3 size: 19 residues. V lost 0 bases and J lost 0; bases outside the gene matches: 10. Germline CDR1 reads LNHNV; CDR2 reads YYDKDF (reference sequence). CDR3 in amino acids: CATSRDFPQGASSGNTIYF. In DNA, the CDR3 is TGTGCCACCAGCAGAGATTTCCCTCAGGGGGCCAGCTCTGGAAACACCATATATTTT.

The V gene is TRBV25-1, the J gene TRBJ2-3; 7 nucleotides align to TRBD2. Germline-derived CDR1 and CDR2 are MGHDK and SYGVNS. CDR3 length: 16 amino acids. J lost 4 bases, V lost 1 base, and 8 bases had no gene match. CDR3 region: CASSEWRAGRADTQYF. Here the CDR3 DNA reads TGTGCCAGCAGTGAATGGAGGGCAGGGAGGGCAGATACGCAGTATTTT.

The J gene is TRBJ1-1, the V gene TRBV6-2 or TRBV6-3; the D is unclear. There are 15 residues in the CDR3. The germline CDR1 and CDR2 sequences are MNHEY and SVGEGT. V was pared by 2 bases and J by 2 bases, with 12 bases between. The CDR3 is CASSYRRGLNTEAFF. The CDR3 region has the DNA TGTGCCAGCAGTTACCGTCGAGGGCTTAACACTGAAGCTTTCTTT.

This clone was seen only a few times. The rearrangement links TRBV3-1 (or the pseudogene TRBV3-2) to TRBJ2-6; 7 nucleotides match TRBD1. The CDR3 has 15 residues. The germline CDR1 and CDR2 sequences are LGHDT and YNNKEL (reference sequence). The trim removed 6 bases at V and 0 bases at J, leaving 2 bases unmatched. Here the CDR3 reads CASSQGVSGANVLTF. The CDR3, as DNA: TGTGCCAGCAGTCAGGGGGTCTCTGGGGCCAACGTCCTGACTTTC.

This clone was detected once. This chain joins TRBV11-2 and TRBJ1-4; D is undetermined. The CDR3 covers 15 residues. The germline V gene encodes CDR1 SGHAT and CDR2 FQNNGV. With 6 bases removed from V and 3 bases from J, the gap between germline ends came to 14 bases. The CDR3, as DNA: TGTGCCAGCAGGCGCACCTACAGTTCTAATGAAAAACTGTTTTTT. Its protein product is CASRRTYSSNEKLFF.

The chain carries TRBV7-2 and TRBJ2-3, with 12 bases aligning to TRBD2. Germline V gene data show CDR1 as SGHTA and CDR2 as FQGNSA. This CDR3 has 19 residues. J lost 5 bases, V lost 1 base, and 13 bases had no gene match. The CDR3 region has the DNA TGTGCCAGCAGCTTAGGGTTTCTAGCGGGGGGGCGAGGGCAAGATACGCAGTATTTT. It translates to CASSLGFLAGGRGQDTQYF.

This clone was observed a few times. The chain combines TRBV5-1 with TRBJ2-7; no clear D. CDR3 size: 16 residues. Germline lookup yields CDR1 SGHRS and CDR2 YFSETQ. V lost 7 bases to trimming and J lost 0 bases, with 20 bases between them. In DNA form, the CDR3 reads TGCGCCAGCTCAATTGGGCTGGGCTCCCTCTCCTACGAGCAGTACTTC. Its translation is CASSIGLGSLSYEQYF.

This clone was observed once. The chain links TRBV18 to TRBJ2-7; TRBD2 agrees at 14 bases. With 6 bases clipped from V and 6 bases from J, the junction kept 7 bases outside the gene matches. Germline loops: CDR1 KGHSH, CDR2 LQKENI. The CDR3 sequence is 15 residues long. CDR3 region: CASSPGLAGDREQYF. In nucleotides, the CDR3 is TGTGCCAGCTCCCCGGGACTAGCGGGAGATCGCGAGCAGTACTTC.

This chain joins TRBV6-5 and TRBJ1-1; 7 nucleotides match TRBD1. J was trimmed by 8 bases and V by 4 bases; bases with no gene match: 7. This CDR3 is 13 amino acids long. Looked up from germline, CDR1 is MNHEY and CDR2 is SVGAGI. CDR3 DNA: TGTGCCAGCAGTTCGGGAGGGGGCCAAGAAGCTTTCTTT. This gives the protein CASSSGGGQEAFF.

The chain recombines TRBV6-5 with TRBJ1-2, with 9 nucleotides matching TRBD1. The V gene's germline CDR1 is MNHEY and CDR2 SVGAGI. This CDR3 has 14 amino acids. J was trimmed by 8 bases and V by 4 bases; bases with no gene match: 8. The CDR3 region is CASSSRTGADGYTF. As DNA, the CDR3 is TGTGCCAGCAGTTCTAGGACAGGGGCGGACGGCTACACCTTC.

The rearrangement links TRBV21-1 to TRBJ2-5; TRBD2 is the table's D call and was not checked against the DNA. TRBV21-1 counts as a pseudogene. The CDR3 has 17 residues. The CDR3 here is CASSNHQPGLPGETQYF. In DNA, the CDR3 is TGTGCCAGCAGCAACCATCAACCGGGACTCCCAGGGGAGACCCAGTACTTC.

The chain has TRBV2 and TRBJ2-1, with D possibly TRBD1 on 5 matching bases. CDR3 size: 16 residues. Trimming removed 4 bases from V and 0 bases from J, with 13 bases in between. Germline V gives CDR1 SNHLY, CDR2 FYNNEI. DNA of the CDR3: TGTGCCAGCAGTGCACAGGAATTCGGCTCCTACAATGAGCAGTTCTTC. It encodes CASSAQEFGSYNEQFF. The full variable domain, in which reference TRBV2 and TRBJ2-1 provide the parts outside the CDR3, is EPEVTQTPSHQVTQMGQEVILRCVPISNHLYFYWYRQILGQKVEFLVSFYNNEISEKSEIFDDQFSVERPDGSNFTLKIRSTKLEDSAMYFCASSAQEFGSYNEQFFGPGTRLTVL.

V and J are TRBV6-1 and TRBJ2-2; D remains unclear. The CDR3 covers 13 residues. Trimming stripped 3 bases from V and 1 base from J, with 3 bases between. The germline V gene has CDR1 MNHNS and CDR2 SASEGT. The CDR3 spells CASSDMNTGELFF. DNA for the CDR3: TGTGCCAGCAGTGACATGAACACCGGGGAGCTGTTTTTT.

The V call is TRBV19, the J call TRBJ2-1, with TRBD1 as a possible D gene (6 bases). The CDR3 has 15 residues. The V gene's germline CDR1 is LNHDA and CDR2 SQIVND (reference sequence). V shed 7 bases and J shed 0 bases, with 13 bases lying between them. The CDR3 coding sequence is TGTGCCAGTAAGACTCAGGGGAGCTCCTACAATGAGCAGTTCTTC. Residues: CASKTQGSSYNEQFF.

The chain is built from TRBV27 and TRBJ1-1, with 8 bases aligning to TRBD1. This CDR3 region has 13 residues. The germline V gene has CDR1 MNHEY and CDR2 SMNVEV (reference sequence). With 6 bases clipped from V and 5 bases from J, the junction kept 5 bases outside the gene matches. The DNA for the CDR3 is TGTGCCAGCAGATACAGGGGGTGGACTGAAGCTTTCTTT. Its translation: CASRYRGWTEAFF.

The chain couples TRBV7-2 to TRBJ2-7, with 10 bases that match TRBD2. After removal of 4 bases from V and 1 base from J, the junction contained 7 bases not matched to a gene. The germline gives CDR1 SGHTA, CDR2 FQGNSA. The CDR3 is made up of 16 amino acids. The CDR3 is CASSSPRLAGSYEQYF. The CDR3 region has the DNA TGTGCCAGCAGCTCCCCTCGACTAGCGGGTTCCTACGAGCAGTACTTC.

This sequence joins TRBV2 and TRBJ1-5; 8 positions match TRBD1. The length of the CDR3 is 14 residues. The germline gives CDR1 SNHLY, CDR2 FYNNEI. J gave up 7 bases and V 5 bases, and 7 bases lay outside the gene matches. DNA for the CDR3: TGTGCCAGCAGTTCGGACAGGGAAAGACAGCCCCAGCATTTT. This sequence encodes CASSSDRERQPQHF.

This CDR3 is CASSQEGLAPKNIQYF. The CDR3 DNA reads as TGTGCCAGCAGCCAGGAAGGACTAGCCCCCAAAAACATTCAGTACTTC. The chain combines TRBV3-1 (or the pseudogene TRBV3-2) with TRBJ2-4; TRBD2 agrees at 8 bases. CDR1 and CDR2 from the germline V gene are LGHDT and YNNKEL (reference sequence). This CDR3 region has 16 residues. With 3 bases clipped from V and 2 bases from J, the junction kept 6 bases outside the gene matches.